The 13 T cell receptor beta chains presented below share a single source sample, sequenced in a study of blood T cell repertoires in COVID-19. Profiling relied on immunoSEQ multiplex PCR, and the TCRdb table lists in-frame clones only, not all of them. The sample yields about 160,000 clones, 80% to 90% seen once. Specimen: PBMCs or T cells enriched from blood (not recorded which). Receptor source: a woman aged 45-65 years who had recovered from COVID-19.

This clone occurred a few times. The junction and the germline gene differ at one end; a read error may be behind it. The chain employs TRBV4-1 and TRBJ1-2; 8 bases map to TRBD1. The CDR3 is 16 amino acids. Germline assignment: CDR1 MGHRA and CDR2 YSYEKL. CDR3 amino acids: CASSQADRGASHGYTF. In DNA, the CDR3 is TGCGCCAGCAGTCAAGCCGACAGGGGAGCGAGCCATGGCTACACCTTC.

Remarks on this clone: Germline and junction disagree at one end, which may indicate a read error. The rearrangement uses TRBV28 and TRBJ2-1; perhaps TRBD2 as D (6 bases). The CDR3 is made up of 14 amino acids. In germline, CDR1 is MDHEN, CDR2 SYDVKM. The DNA for the CDR3 is TGTGCCAGCAGTCCGGGGGATCGGATGCCTTTCGGCCTCTTC. Protein: CASSPGDRMPFGLF. The full variable domain, in which reference TRBV28 and TRBJ2-1 provide the parts outside the CDR3, is DVKVTQSSRYLVKRTGEKVFLECVQDMDHENMFWYRQDPGLGLRLIYFSYDVKMKEKGDIPEGYSVSREKKERFSLILESASTNQTSMYLCASSPGDRMPFGLFGPGTRLTVL.

This clone was picked up one time. CDR3 in DNA: TGTGCCAGCGAGGACATGGCTACTTCACCCCTCCACTTT. Residues: CASEDMATSPLHF. V usage is TRBV2 and J usage is TRBJ1-6; D might be TRBD1 (5 bases). Germline CDR1 and CDR2: SNHLY and FYNNEI. The CDR3 spans 13 residues. Trimming cost V 8 bases and J 9 bases, with 14 bases left between them. Looking up the rest from reference TRBV2 and TRBJ1-6 gives the full variable domain: EPEVTQTPSHQVTQMGQEVILRCVPISNHLYFYWYRQILGQKVEFLVSFYNNEISEKSEIFDDQFSVERPDGSNFTLKIRSTKLEDSAMYFCASEDMATSPLHFGNGTRLTVT.

A single count supports this clone. The genes are TRBV28 and TRBJ1-6; 9 bases line up with TRBD1. V trimming: 4 bases; J trimming: 7 bases; junction bases outside the gene matches: 5. From germline, CDR1 is MDHEN and CDR2 SYDVKM. The CDR3 is 15 amino acids. The CDR3 spells CASSSGGQGNSPLHF. The CDR3 coding sequence is TGTGCCAGCAGTTCTGGGGGACAGGGAAATTCACCCCTCCACTTT.

The chain recombines TRBV5-1 with TRBJ2-7; TRBD2 matches at 8 bases. The CDR3 has 15 residues. J lost 1 base, V lost 2 bases, and 5 bases had no gene match. The germline CDR1 and CDR2 sequences are SGHRS and YFSETQ. CDR3 residues: CASSLSTGGSYEQYF. DNA of the CDR3: TGCGCCAGCAGCTTATCGACGGGGGGGTCCTACGAGCAGTACTTC.

Comments on this clone: The germline gene is not matched at one end of the junction; a read error may be the cause. CDR3 residues: CASSSDKRVSRNF. As DNA, the CDR3 is TGTGCCAGCAGTTCCGATAAACGGGTCAGCCGGAATTTT. The V gene is TRBV12-3 or TRBV12-4, the J gene TRBJ1-3; D gene uncertain. This CDR3 comprises 13 residues.

The gene calls are TRBV2 and TRBJ2-1; TRBD2 agrees at 14 bases. V trimming: 5 bases; J trimming: 14 bases; junction bases outside the gene matches: 14. CDR1 is SNHLY, CDR2 FYNNEI, per germline. The CDR3 is 16 residues long. CDR3 nucleotide sequence: TGTGCCAGCAGTTCGAGGACTAGCGGGGGGCCCCACGGGGAGTTCTTC. Protein: CASSSRTSGGPHGEFF.

V gene TRBV19 combines with J gene TRBJ1-6; 7 bases align to TRBD1. CDR3 size: 14 residues. V lost 3 bases, J lost 7 bases, and 3 bases stayed unmatched. Germline CDR1 is LNHDA and CDR2 is SQIVND (reference sequence). The CDR3 sequence: CASSIRDRNSPLHF. The CDR3 region has the DNA TGTGCCAGTAGTATTAGGGACAGAAATTCACCCCTCCACTTT.

The rearrangement uses TRBV3-1 (or the pseudogene TRBV3-2) and TRBJ1-1; the D is unclear. Deletions cut 4 bases from V and 1 base from J, with 10 bases between. Germline CDR1 and CDR2: LGHDT and YNNKEL (reference sequence). This CDR3 has 14 residues. The CDR3 here is CASSPPGGNTEAFF. The CDR3 bases are TGTGCCAGCAGCCCCCCCGGTGGGAACACTGAAGCTTTCTTT.

The J gene is TRBJ1-1, the V gene TRBV7-3; D is possibly TRBD1 (5 bases). V was cut by 3 bases and J by 1 base, with 9 bases left in between. Germline V gene lookup returns CDR1 SGHTA and CDR2 FQGTGA. The CDR3 is made up of 14 amino acids. CDR3: CASSFRAKNTEAFF. The CDR3 region has the DNA TGTGCCAGCAGCTTCAGGGCAAAGAACACTGAAGCTTTCTTT.

The chain couples TRBV19 to TRBJ1-3, with 7 bases aligning to TRBD1. The CDR3 runs to 16 residues. The J segment lost 4 bases and the V segment lost 3 bases, leaving 9 bases of the junction unmatched. Germline CDR1 LNHDA, CDR2 SQIVND (reference sequence). For the CDR3, the DNA is TGTGCCAGTAGTATGGCCCCGACAGGGTCAGGAAACACCATATATTTT. Protein: CASSMAPTGSGNTIYF.

The J gene is TRBJ1-2, the V gene TRBV19; D is unresolved. The CDR3 loop spans 11 amino acids. V was trimmed by 6 bases and J by 8 bases, leaving 10 bases between them. Germline lookup yields CDR1 LNHDA and CDR2 SQIVND (reference sequence). CDR3 loop: CASRWSGGYTF. The CDR3 coding sequence is TGTGCCAGTAGATGGTCGGGGGGCTACACCTTC.

This chain uses TRBV5-1 with TRBJ2-7, with D possibly matching TRBD1 (5 bases). The CDR3 sequence is 14 residues long. V dropped 3 bases and J dropped 4 bases, with 14 bases sitting between them. CDR1 is SGHRS and CDR2 is YFSETQ in the germline V gene. CDR3 DNA sequence: TGCGCCAGCAGCTCAGGGCAAGGGGATTACGAGCAGTACTTC. This encodes CASSSGQGDYEQYF.